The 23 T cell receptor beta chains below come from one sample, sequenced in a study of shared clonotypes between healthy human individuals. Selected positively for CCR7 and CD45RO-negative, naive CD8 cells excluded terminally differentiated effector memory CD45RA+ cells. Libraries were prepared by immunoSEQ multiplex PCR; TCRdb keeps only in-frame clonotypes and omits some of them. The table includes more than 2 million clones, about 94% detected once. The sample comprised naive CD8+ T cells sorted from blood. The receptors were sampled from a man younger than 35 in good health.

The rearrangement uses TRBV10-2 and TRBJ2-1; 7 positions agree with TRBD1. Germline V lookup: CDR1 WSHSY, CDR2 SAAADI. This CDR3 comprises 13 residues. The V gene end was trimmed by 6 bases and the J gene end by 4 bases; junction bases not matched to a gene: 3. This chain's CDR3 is CASRVDRYNEQFF. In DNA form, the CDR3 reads TGCGCCAGCAGGGTGGACAGGTACAATGAGCAGTTCTTC.

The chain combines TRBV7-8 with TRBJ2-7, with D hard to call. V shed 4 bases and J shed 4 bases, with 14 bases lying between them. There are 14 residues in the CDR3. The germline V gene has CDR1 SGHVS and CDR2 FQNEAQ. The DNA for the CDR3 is TGTGCCAGCAGCTCCCGGACCCGCCAATACGAGCAGTACTTC. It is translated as CASSSRTRQYEQYF.

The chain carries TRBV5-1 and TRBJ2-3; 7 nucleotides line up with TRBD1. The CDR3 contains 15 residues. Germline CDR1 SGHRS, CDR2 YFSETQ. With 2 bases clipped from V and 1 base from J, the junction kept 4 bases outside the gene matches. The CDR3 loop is CASSFWDSGTDTQYF. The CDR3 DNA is TGCGCCAGCAGCTTTTGGGACAGTGGCACAGATACGCAGTATTTT.

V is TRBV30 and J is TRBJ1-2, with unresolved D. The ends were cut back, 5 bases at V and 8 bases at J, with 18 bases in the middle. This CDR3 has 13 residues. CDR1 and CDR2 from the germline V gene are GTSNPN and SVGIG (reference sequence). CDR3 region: CAWFSGPYDGYTF. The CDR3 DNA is TGTGCCTGGTTTTCAGGACCCTATGACGGCTACACCTTC.

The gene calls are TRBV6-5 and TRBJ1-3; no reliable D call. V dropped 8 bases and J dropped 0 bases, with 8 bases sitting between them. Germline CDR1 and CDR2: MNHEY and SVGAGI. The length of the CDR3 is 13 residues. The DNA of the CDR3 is TGTGCCAGCGGCACGCTCTCTGGAAACACCATATATTTT. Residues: CASGTLSGNTIYF.

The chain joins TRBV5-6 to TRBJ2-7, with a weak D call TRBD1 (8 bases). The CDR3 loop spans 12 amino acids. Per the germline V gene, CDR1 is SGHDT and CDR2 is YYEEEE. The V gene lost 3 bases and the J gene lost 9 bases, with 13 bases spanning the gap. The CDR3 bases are TGTGCCAGCAGCTCGACAGGGGAGGGGCAGTACTTC. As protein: CASSSTGEGQYF. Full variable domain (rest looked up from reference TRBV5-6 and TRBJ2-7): DAGVTQSPTHLIKTRGQQVTLRCSPKSGHDTVSWYQQALGQGPQFIFQYYEEEERQRGNFPDRFSGHQFPNYSSELNVNALLLGDSALYLCASSSTGEGQYFGPGTRLTVT.

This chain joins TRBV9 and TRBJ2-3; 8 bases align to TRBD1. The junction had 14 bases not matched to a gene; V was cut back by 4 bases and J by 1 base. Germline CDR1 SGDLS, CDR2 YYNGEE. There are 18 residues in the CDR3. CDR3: CASSTSLPRTGRTDTQYF. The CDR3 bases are TGTGCCAGCAGCACGAGCCTCCCCCGGACAGGGCGCACAGATACGCAGTATTTT.

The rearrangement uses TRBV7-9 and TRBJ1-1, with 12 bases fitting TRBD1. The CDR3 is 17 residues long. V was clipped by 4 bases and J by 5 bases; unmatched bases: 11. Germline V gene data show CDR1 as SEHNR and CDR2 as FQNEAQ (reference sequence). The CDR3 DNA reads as TGTGCCAGCAGCTCTTACGGGACAGGGGGCGCGAGGACTGAAGCTTTCTTT. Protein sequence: CASSSYGTGGARTEAFF.

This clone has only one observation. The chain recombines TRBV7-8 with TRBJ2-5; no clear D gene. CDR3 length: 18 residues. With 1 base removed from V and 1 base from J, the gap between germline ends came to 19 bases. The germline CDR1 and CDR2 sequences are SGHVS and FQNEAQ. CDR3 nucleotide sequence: TGTGCCAGCAGCTTAGTATGGGGAACCGGGCGTCCCCAAGAGACCCAGTACTTC. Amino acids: CASSLVWGTGRPQETQYF.

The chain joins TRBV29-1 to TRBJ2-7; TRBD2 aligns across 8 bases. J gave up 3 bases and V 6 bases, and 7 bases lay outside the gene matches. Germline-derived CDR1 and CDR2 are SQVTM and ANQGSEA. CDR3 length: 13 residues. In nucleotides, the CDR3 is TGCAGCGTACCGGGACTAGACGACTACGAGCAGTACTTC. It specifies CSVPGLDDYEQYF.

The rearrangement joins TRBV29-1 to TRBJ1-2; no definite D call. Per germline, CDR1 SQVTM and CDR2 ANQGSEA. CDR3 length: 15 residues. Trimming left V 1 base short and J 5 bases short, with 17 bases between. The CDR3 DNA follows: TGCAGCGTTGAAGGTTTGGGCGGTCCTTCTTATGGCTACACCTTC. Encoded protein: CSVEGLGGPSYGYTF. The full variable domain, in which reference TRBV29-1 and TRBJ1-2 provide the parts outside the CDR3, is SAVISQKPSRDICQRGTSLTIQCQVDSQVTMMFWYRQQPGQSLTLIATANQGSEATYESGFVIDKFPISRPNLTFSTLTVSNMSPEDSSIYLCSVEGLGGPSYGYTFGSGTRLTVV.

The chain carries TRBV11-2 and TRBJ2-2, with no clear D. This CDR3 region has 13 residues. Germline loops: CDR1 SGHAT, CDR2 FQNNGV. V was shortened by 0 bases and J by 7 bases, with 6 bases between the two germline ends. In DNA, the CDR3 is TGTGCCAGCAGCTTAGATAACGGCGGGGAGCTGTTTTTT. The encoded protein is CASSLDNGGELFF.

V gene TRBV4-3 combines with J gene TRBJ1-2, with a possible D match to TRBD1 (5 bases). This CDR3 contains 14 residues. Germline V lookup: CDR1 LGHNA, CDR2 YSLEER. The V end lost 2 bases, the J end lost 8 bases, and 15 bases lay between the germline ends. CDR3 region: CASSQLDDSYGYTF. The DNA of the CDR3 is TGCGCCAGCAGCCAATTAGACGACAGTTACGGCTACACCTTC.

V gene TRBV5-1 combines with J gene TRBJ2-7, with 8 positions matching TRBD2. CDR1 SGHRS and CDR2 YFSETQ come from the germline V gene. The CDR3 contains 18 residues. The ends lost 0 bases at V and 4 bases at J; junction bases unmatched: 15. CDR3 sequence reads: CASSLDSPTGLASYEQYF. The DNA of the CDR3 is TGCGCCAGCAGCTTGGATAGCCCCACCGGACTAGCCAGTTACGAGCAGTACTTC.

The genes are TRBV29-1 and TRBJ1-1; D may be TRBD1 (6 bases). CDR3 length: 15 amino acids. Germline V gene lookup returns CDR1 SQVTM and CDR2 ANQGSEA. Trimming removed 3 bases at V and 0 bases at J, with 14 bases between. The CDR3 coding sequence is TGCAGCGTTGATCAGGGAGGGGGAATGAACACTGAAGCTTTCTTT. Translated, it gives CSVDQGGGMNTEAFF.

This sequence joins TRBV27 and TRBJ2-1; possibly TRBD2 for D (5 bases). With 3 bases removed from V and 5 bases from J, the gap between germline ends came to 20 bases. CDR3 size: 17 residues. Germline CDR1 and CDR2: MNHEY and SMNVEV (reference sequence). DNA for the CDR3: TGTGCCAGCAGTTTGGAGGCGCTAACAATGGGTAACAATGAGCAGTTCTTC. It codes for CASSLEALTMGNNEQFF.

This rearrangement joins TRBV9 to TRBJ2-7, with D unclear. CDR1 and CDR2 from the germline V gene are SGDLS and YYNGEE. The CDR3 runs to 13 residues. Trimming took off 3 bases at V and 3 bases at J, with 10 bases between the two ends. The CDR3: CASSGLGGYEQYF. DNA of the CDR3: TGTGCCAGCAGCGGCTTGGGTGGCTACGAGCAGTACTTC.

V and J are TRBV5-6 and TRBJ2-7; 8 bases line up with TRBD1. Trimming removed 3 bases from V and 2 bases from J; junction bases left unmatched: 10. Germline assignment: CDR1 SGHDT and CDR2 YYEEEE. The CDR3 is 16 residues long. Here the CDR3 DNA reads TGTGCCAGCAGCTCCGTTACAGGGGGTATAACCTACGAGCAGTACTTC. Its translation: CASSSVTGGITYEQYF. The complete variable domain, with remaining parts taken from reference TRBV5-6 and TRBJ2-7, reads DAGVTQSPTHLIKTRGQQVTLRCSPKSGHDTVSWYQQALGQGPQFIFQYYEEEERQRGNFPDRFSGHQFPNYSSELNVNALLLGDSALYLCASSSVTGGITYEQYFGPGTRLTVT.

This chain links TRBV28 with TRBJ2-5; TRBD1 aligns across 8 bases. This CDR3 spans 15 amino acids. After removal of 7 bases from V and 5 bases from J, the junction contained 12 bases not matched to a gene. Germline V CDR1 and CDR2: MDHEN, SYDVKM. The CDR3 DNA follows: TGTGCCAGCAATAAACACCAGGGGGCTTGGGAGACCCAGTACTTC. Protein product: CASNKHQGAWETQYF.

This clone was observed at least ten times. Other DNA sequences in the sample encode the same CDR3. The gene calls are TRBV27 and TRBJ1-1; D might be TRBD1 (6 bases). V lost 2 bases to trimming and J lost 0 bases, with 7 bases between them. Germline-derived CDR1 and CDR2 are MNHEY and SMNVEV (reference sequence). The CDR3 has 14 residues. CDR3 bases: TGTGCCAGCAGTTTAGGGGGCCTGAACACTGAAGCTTTCTTT. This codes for CASSLGGLNTEAFF.

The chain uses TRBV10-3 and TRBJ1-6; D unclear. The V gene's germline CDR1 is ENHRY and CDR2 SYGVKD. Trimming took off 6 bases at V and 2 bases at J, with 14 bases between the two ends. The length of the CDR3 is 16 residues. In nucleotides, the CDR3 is TGTGCCATCAGATCTGGGTGGGAACCCTATAATTCACCCCTCCACTTT. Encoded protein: CAIRSGWEPYNSPLHF.

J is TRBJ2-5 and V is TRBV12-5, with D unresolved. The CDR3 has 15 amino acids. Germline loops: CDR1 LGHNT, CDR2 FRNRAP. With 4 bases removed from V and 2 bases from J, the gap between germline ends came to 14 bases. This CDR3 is CASGWVPNVQETQYF. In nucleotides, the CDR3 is TGTGCTAGTGGTTGGGTCCCCAACGTACAAGAGACCCAGTACTTC.

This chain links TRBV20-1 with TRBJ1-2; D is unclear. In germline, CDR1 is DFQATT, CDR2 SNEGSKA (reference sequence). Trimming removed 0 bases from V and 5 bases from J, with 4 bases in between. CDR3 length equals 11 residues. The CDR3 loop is CSARDEYGYTF. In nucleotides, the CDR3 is TGCAGTGCTAGAGACGAGTATGGCTACACCTTC.